This TCR beta chain was retrieved from a study of cytomegalovirus exposure and HLA in healthy donors. With 3 bases clipped from V and 5 bases from J, the junction kept 8 bases outside the gene matches. Germline V gene data show CDR1 as SGHRS and CDR2 as YFSETQ. This CDR3 is built from 15 residues. Vbeta (60) and Jbeta (13) primers were used in the PCR. TCRdb keeps only in-frame clones here, not all; method: immunoSEQ multiplex PCR. The table shows about 120,000 clones, with about 80% occurring only once. Study results and caveats: Upon later analysis, HLA-associated TCR beta chains proved more clonally expanded than other, equally common chains. TCR beta sequences reportedly predicted most subjects' HLA-A and HLA-B alleles accurately. Several top significant clusters appeared, in a later analysis, to be linked to common viral pathogens.

Concerning this clone itself: No antigen is known for it.

The chain carries TRBV5-1 and TRBJ1-1; 9 bases are a match to TRBD1. The sequence came from a female donor in good health and CMV-seropositive. The sequenced sample was PBMCs. The CDR3 reads CASSSRTGAETEAFF. The CDR3 DNA reads TGCGCCAGCAGCTCACGGACAGGGGCGGAGACTGAAGCTTTCTTT.